The 25 T cell receptor beta chains below were found in one sample sequenced in a study of shared clonotypes between healthy human individuals. The method was immunoSEQ multiplex PCR; TCRdb's version includes in-frame clones alone and lacks a portion of them. The sample consists of about 2.3 million clones, approximately 95% of them appearing once. Specimen: naive CD4+ T cells from PBMCs. The subset denotes: CD45RA+ positively selected. The receptors stem from a man aged 18 to 29 in good health. Some clones in this sample may be carry-over from other donors' samples.

V usage is TRBV19 and J usage is TRBJ1-5; TRBD1 agrees at 10 bases. This CDR3 is 16 amino acids long. The junction had 14 bases not matched to a gene; V was cut back by 11 bases and J by 4 bases. Germline V gene lookup returns CDR1 LNHDA and CDR2 SQIVND (reference sequence). The CDR3 is CASHSAGTGANQPQHF. CDR3 nucleotides: TGTGCCTCCCATTCCGCCGGGACAGGGGCAAATCAGCCCCAGCATTTT. The full variable domain, its missing parts supplied by reference TRBV19 and TRBJ1-5, is DGGITQSPKYLFRKEGQNVTLSCEQNLNHDAMYWYRQDPGQGLRLIYYSQIVNDFQKGDIAEGYSVSREKKESFPLTVTSAQKNPTAFYLCASHSAGTGANQPQHFGDGTRLSIL.

The rearrangement links TRBV28 to TRBJ2-7; D is possibly TRBD2 (5 bases). Deletions cut 6 bases from V and 4 bases from J, with 13 bases between. CDR3 size: 13 residues. The germline V gene has CDR1 MDHEN and CDR2 SYDVKM. The CDR3 protein is CASRASSYYEQYF. The CDR3 DNA reads as TGTGCCAGCAGGGCTAGCAGTTATTACGAGCAGTACTTC.

The J gene is TRBJ2-1, the V gene TRBV6-1; TRBD2 matches at 16 bases. V trimming: 6 bases; J trimming: 7 bases; junction bases outside the gene matches: 3. The CDR3 is made up of 15 amino acids. CDR1 and CDR2 from the germline V gene are MNHNS and SASEGT. The CDR3 nucleotides read TGTGCCAGCAGGAAGGGACTAGCGGGAGGGAATGAGCAGTTCTTC. This gives the protein CASRKGLAGGNEQFF.

The chain carries TRBV4-3 and TRBJ2-1; 9 bases fit TRBD2. CDR3 size: 15 residues. The V segment lost 2 bases and the J segment 10 bases; nucleotides outside the gene matches: 9. CDR1 and CDR2 (germline): LGHNA, YSLEER. The CDR3 here is CASSQSGGGEREQFF. The CDR3 DNA sequence: TGCGCCAGCAGCCAATCTGGCGGGGGGGAGCGGGAGCAGTTCTTC.

The V and J genes are TRBV6-5 and TRBJ1-2, with D unclear. There are 14 residues in the CDR3. V lost 0 bases to trimming and J lost 2 bases, with 7 bases between them. The V gene's germline CDR1 is MNHEY and CDR2 SVGAGI. In DNA, the CDR3 is TGTGCCAGCAGTTACTCGCCAGCCAACTATGGCTACACCTTC. This codes for CASSYSPANYGYTF.

CDR3 in amino acids: CASSRGDRAMNTEAFF. In DNA, the CDR3 is TGCGCCAGCAGCAGGGGGGACAGGGCCATGAACACTGAAGCTTTCTTT. The rearrangement uses TRBV5-1 and TRBJ1-1, with 9 bases that match TRBD1. With 4 bases clipped from V and 0 bases from J, the junction kept 7 bases outside the gene matches. CDR3 size: 16 residues. Germline V gene data show CDR1 as SGHRS and CDR2 as YFSETQ.

The count of this clone is one. V and J are TRBV27 and TRBJ2-3; D is unresolved. V lost 4 bases, J lost 3 bases, and 11 bases lay in between. The CDR3 is 14 amino acids. Per germline, CDR1 MNHEY and CDR2 SMNVEV (reference sequence). CDR3 sequence: CASSSPWSTDTQYF. The CDR3 nucleotides read TGTGCCAGCAGTTCGCCGTGGTCGACAGATACGCAGTATTTT.

The chain joins TRBV28 to TRBJ2-7, with 10 positions matching TRBD1. The CDR3 has 13 amino acids. V shed 10 bases, J shed 5 bases, and the junction held 8 bases outside the gene matches. The germline V gene encodes CDR1 MDHEN and CDR2 SYDVKM. CDR3 DNA sequence: TGTGCCATCCGGGGACAGGGGTTCAACGAGCAGTACTTC. Encoded protein: CAIRGQGFNEQYF. Using reference TRBV28 and TRBJ2-7 for the parts outside the CDR3, the full variable domain is DVKVTQSSRYLVKRTGEKVFLECVQDMDHENMFWYRQDPGLGLRLIYFSYDVKMKEKGDIPEGYSVSREKKERFSLILESASTNQTSMYLCAIRGQGFNEQYFGPGTRLTVT.

This chain connects TRBV6-5 to TRBJ1-4, with TRBD1 as a possible D gene (5 bases). CDR1 is MNHEY, CDR2 SVGAGI, per germline. The CDR3 spans 16 residues. V shed 2 bases and J shed 10 bases, with 20 bases lying between them. The CDR3 protein is CASSYVREDIFGKLFF. CDR3 nucleotides: TGTGCCAGCAGTTACGTCAGGGAAGATATCTTTGGAAAACTGTTTTTT.

The CDR3 region is CASSLTGTGFEPQHF. CDR3 sequence (DNA): TGCGCCAGCAGCTTAACCGGGACAGGGTTTGAGCCCCAGCATTTT. This chain links TRBV4-1 with TRBJ1-5; 9 bases fit TRBD1. Germline CDR1 is MGHRA and CDR2 is YSYEKL. Losses at the gene ends were 5 bases for V and 8 bases for J; bases not matched to a gene: 10. The CDR3 consists of 15 residues.

The chain recombines TRBV5-1 with TRBJ2-2; D gene uncertain. The CDR3 length is 12 residues. Germline V gene sequence: CDR1 SGHRS, CDR2 YFSETQ. V dropped 3 bases and J dropped 8 bases, with 8 bases sitting between them. CDR3 loop: CASSWYRGELFF. DNA of the CDR3: TGCGCCAGCAGCTGGTACAGAGGGGAGCTGTTTTTT.

The V call is TRBV19, the J call TRBJ2-7; D possibly uses TRBD1 or TRBD2 (5 bases each). Germline CDR1 LNHDA, CDR2 SQIVND (reference sequence). The CDR3 has 15 amino acids. V shed 0 bases and J shed 3 bases, with 12 bases lying between them. The DNA for the CDR3 is TGTGCCAGTAGTATAGACGGGAAGGGGTTCTACGAGCAGTACTTC. Its protein is CASSIDGKGFYEQYF.

This sequence joins TRBV10-1 and TRBJ2-3, with 11 bases aligning to TRBD2. Trimming cost V 4 bases and J 5 bases; bases outside gene matches: 11. This CDR3 region has 17 residues. CDR1 and CDR2 from the germline V gene are WNHNN and SYGVQD (reference sequence). The CDR3: CASSGRVLAGGGDTQYF. For the CDR3, the DNA is TGCGCCAGCAGTGGTCGGGTCCTAGCGGGAGGAGGAGATACGCAGTATTTT.

The V and J genes are TRBV7-9 and TRBJ2-3; 9 bases agree with TRBD2. V was clipped by 1 base and J by 4 bases; unmatched bases: 9. The CDR3 length is 17 residues. Per germline, CDR1 SEHNR and CDR2 FQNEAQ (reference sequence). The CDR3 bases are TGTGCCAGCAGCTTAGGTCTCCGGCGGGAGGGTCCAGATACGCAGTATTTT. Protein: CASSLGLRREGPDTQYF.

A note on this clone: This specimen includes other DNA sequences encoding the same CDR3. The rearrangement joins TRBV30 to TRBJ2-7; D is uncertain. Trimming pared 0 bases from V and 1 base from J, leaving 4 bases between. This CDR3 has 12 amino acids. Germline CDR1 is GTSNPN and CDR2 is SVGIG (reference sequence). This CDR3 is CAWSVGSYEQYF. The CDR3 nucleotides read TGTGCCTGGAGTGTCGGTTCCTACGAGCAGTACTTC. Looking up the rest from reference TRBV30 and TRBJ2-7 gives the full variable domain: SQTIHQWPATLVQPVGSPLSLECTVEGTSNPNLYWYRQAAGRGLQLLFYSVGIGQISSEVPQNLSASRPQDRQFILSSKKLLLSDSGFYLCAWSVGSYEQYFGPGTRLTVT.

V gene TRBV28 combines with J gene TRBJ2-7; 8 positions match TRBD1. This CDR3 region has 14 residues. Germline CDR1 is MDHEN and CDR2 is SYDVKM. V trimming: 1 base; J trimming: 5 bases; junction bases outside the gene matches: 4. The DNA of the CDR3 is TGTGCCAGCAGTTTATCGGCAGGGGGCCACGAGCAGTACTTC. Its translation is CASSLSAGGHEQYF.

The chain employs TRBV5-4 and TRBJ2-5; D possibly corresponds to TRBD2 (5 bases). Germline V gives CDR1 SGHNT, CDR2 YYREEE (reference sequence). The CDR3 contains 14 residues. V was trimmed by 2 bases and J by 4 bases, leaving 12 bases between them. DNA of the CDR3: TGTGCCAGCAGCTTCGGAGGTCGGAGAGAGACCCAGTACTTC. The encoded protein is CASSFGGRRETQYF.

The chain employs TRBV4-1 and TRBJ2-5, with D uncertain. There are 13 residues in the CDR3. The V and J ends lost 6 bases and 2 bases respectively, with 10 bases between them. The germline CDR1 and CDR2 sequences are MGHRA and YSYEKL. CDR3 loop: CASSLWAQETQYF. The CDR3 nucleotides are TGCGCCAGCAGTCTTTGGGCTCAAGAGACCCAGTACTTC.

The V and J genes are TRBV7-8 and TRBJ1-1; unclear D gene. CDR1 is SGHVS and CDR2 is FQNEAQ in the germline V gene. Trimming stripped 4 bases from V and 1 base from J, with 10 bases between. The length of the CDR3 is 14 residues. The CDR3 protein is CASSSRTANTEAFF. Here the CDR3 DNA reads TGTGCCAGCAGCTCAAGGACGGCGAACACTGAAGCTTTCTTT.

The chain links TRBV30 to TRBJ1-1; TRBD1 agrees at 8 bases. CDR1 and CDR2 (germline): GTSNPN, SVGIG (reference sequence). V shed 3 bases and J 12 bases; nucleotides not matched to a gene: 6. The CDR3 contains 11 residues. In DNA form, the CDR3 reads TGTGCCTGGAGGGCTACAGGGGGGACTTTCTTT. Amino acids: CAWRATGGTFF.

This clone was counted a single time. The chain couples TRBV6-1 to TRBJ1-2, with 7 positions matching TRBD1. The CDR3 consists of 15 residues. The junction had 10 bases not matched to a gene; V was cut back by 3 bases and J by 6 bases. The germline gives CDR1 MNHNS, CDR2 SASEGT. CDR3 sequence reads: CASSEADRAPNGYTF. CDR3 bases: TGTGCCAGCAGTGAGGCCGACAGGGCACCCAATGGCTACACCTTC.

The CDR3 sequence: CASSLRGGRWETQYF. As DNA, the CDR3 is TGTGCCAGCAGCTTACGTGGGGGGAGATGGGAGACCCAGTACTTC. The chain employs TRBV7-2 and TRBJ2-5; weak D call: TRBD2 (6 bases). Germline CDR1 reads SGHTA; CDR2 reads FQGNSA. With 2 bases removed from V and 5 bases from J, the gap between germline ends came to 15 bases. CDR3 length: 15 amino acids. Full variable domain (remainder filled in from reference TRBV7-2 and TRBJ2-5): GAGVSQSPSNKVTEKGKDVELRCDPISGHTALYWYRQSLGQGLEFLIYFQGNSAPDKSGLPSDRFSAERTGGSVSTLTIQRTQQEDSAVYLCASSLRGGRWETQYFGPGTRLLVL.

The chain uses TRBV11-2 and TRBJ1-1; D is uncertain. V was clipped by 5 bases and J by 5 bases, with 24 bases between them. The germline V gene encodes CDR1 SGHAT and CDR2 FQNNGV. CDR3 length: 17 amino acids. The CDR3 here is CASSPERTAGEWTEAFF. Here the CDR3 DNA reads TGTGCCAGCAGCCCCGAGCGGACGGCAGGTGAATGGACTGAAGCTTTCTTT.

This clone has just a few counts. This chain joins TRBV30 and TRBJ1-5; 7 nucleotides align to TRBD1. The CDR3 extends over 14 amino acids. CDR1 GTSNPN and CDR2 SVGIG come from the germline V gene (reference sequence). The V and J ends lost 4 bases and 0 bases, in that order; junction bases with no gene match: 3. The CDR3 loop is CAWTGQTSNQPQHF. CDR3 bases: TGTGCCTGGACGGGACAGACTAGCAATCAGCCCCAGCATTTT.

The V and J genes are TRBV15 and TRBJ2-7; 9 bases fit TRBD2. J was trimmed by 4 bases and V by 1 base; bases with no gene match: 11. The CDR3 covers 17 residues. Germline V CDR1 and CDR2: LNHNV, YYDKDF (reference sequence). The CDR3: CATSRVSSREGRYEQYF. The CDR3 coding sequence is TGTGCCACCAGCAGAGTAAGTTCGCGGGAGGGCCGGTACGAGCAGTACTTC.